A single sample is the source of the 13 T cell receptor beta chains below, sequenced in a study of T-cell memory formation after mild COVID-19 (dated by TCRdb to 2020 to 2023). Libraries were prepared through 5' RACE. The listed sequencing device is Illumina NovaSeq 6000. TCRdb handled the public reads itself, with Q25 trimming in fastp and clone calling in MiXCR, and kept productive beta chains. Under each unique CDR3 protein, matching rows form one entry showing the most common genes and DNA. The sample table shows roughly 200,000 distinct CDR3 sequences, and 16% are seen once. About 2% of the sample is taken by the ten largest. What was sequenced was PBMCs or a T cell subset sorted from them (not recorded which). These receptors were obtained from an adult woman who had mild COVID-19 (a few samples of this study predate the infection). The sample titles of this study are shuffled in the database, so cell type and time point are left out; the donor was told from shared clones.

The genes are TRBV7-8 and TRBJ1-5; D not certain. V gave up 2 bases and J gave up 3 bases, with 8 bases separating them. The CDR3 loop spans 14 amino acids. Germline V gives CDR1 SGHVS, CDR2 FQNEAQ. CDR3 in amino acids: CASSLTAVNQPQHF. The CDR3 DNA is TGTGCCAGCAGCTTAACAGCGGTCAATCAGCCCCAGCATTTT. The whole variable domain, remainder taken from reference TRBV7-8 and TRBJ1-5, is GAGVSQSPRYKVAKRGQDVALRCDPISGHVSLFWYQQALGQGPEFLTYFQNEAQLDKSGLPSDRFFAERPEGSVSTLKIQRTQQEDSAVYLCASSLTAVNQPQHFGDGTRLSIL.

The table lists this clonotype with a few counts. The chain combines TRBV6-2 or TRBV6-3 with TRBJ2-7, with D perhaps TRBD2 (5 bases). The V gene lost 2 bases and the J gene lost 7 bases, with 24 bases spanning the gap. The CDR3 has 17 residues. CDR1 and CDR2 from the germline V gene are MNHEY and SVGEGT. In DNA, the CDR3 is TGTGCCAGCAGTTACGTCTTGGGTTCGGTGACTCGAGGGGAGCAGTACTTC. Translating it yields CASSYVLGSVTRGEQYF.

There are a few counts of this clonotype. The chain joins TRBV20-1 to TRBJ2-3; 8 bases agree with TRBD1. With 6 bases clipped from V and 5 bases from J, the junction kept 10 bases outside the gene matches. The CDR3 totals 14 residues. CDR1 and CDR2 from the germline V gene are DFQATT and SNEGSKA (reference sequence). The DNA for the CDR3 is TGCAGTGCCCCAAGGACAGGGCGTCGAGATACGCAGTATTTT. Translating gives CSAPRTGRRDTQYF.

This clonotype was detected only a few times. The CDR3 coding sequence is TGCGCCAGCAGCGCTATGACGGACACTGAAGCTTTCTTT. It specifies CASSAMTDTEAFF. V usage is TRBV5-1 and J usage is TRBJ1-1, with D hard to call. The V gene lost 4 bases and the J gene lost 3 bases, with 10 bases spanning the gap. CDR1 is SGHRS, CDR2 YFSETQ, per germline. This CDR3 region has 13 residues.

CDR3 DNA sequence: TGTGCCAGCCACCGGGACAGTCTCTTCGAAGCTTTCTTT. The encoded protein is CASHRDSLFEAFF. V gene TRBV12-3 or TRBV12-4 combines with J gene TRBJ1-1; 7 nucleotides align to TRBD1. Trimming took 8 bases from V and 8 from J; bases not matched to a gene: 11. CDR3 length: 13 amino acids.

V and J are TRBV5-1 and TRBJ2-1; TRBD2 agrees at 8 bases. Looked up from germline, CDR1 is SGHRS and CDR2 is YFSETQ. The ends lost 0 bases at V and 3 bases at J; junction bases unmatched: 14. CDR3 length: 19 residues. The CDR3 loop is CASSLEPTRLAGGYNEQFF. For the CDR3, the DNA is TGCGCCAGCAGCTTGGAGCCTACAAGGCTAGCGGGCGGCTACAATGAGCAGTTCTTC.

This clonotype was detected a few times. The chain couples TRBV6-1 to TRBJ2-5, with D perhaps matching TRBD1 or TRBD2 (5 bases each). This CDR3 comprises 14 residues. V was pared by 3 bases and J by 1 base, with 9 bases between. Germline V gives CDR1 MNHNS, CDR2 SASEGT. Here the CDR3 DNA reads TGTGCCAGCAGTGAGTCGAGGGGCCAAGAGACCCAGTACTTC. This codes for CASSESRGQETQYF.

This clonotype was seen only a few times. This chain connects TRBV5-1 to TRBJ1-5, with unresolved D. The germline gives CDR1 SGHRS, CDR2 YFSETQ. V dropped 4 bases and J dropped 3 bases, with 8 bases sitting between them. The CDR3 consists of 13 residues. CDR3 nucleotide sequence: TGCGCCAGCAGCATTGACATCAATCAGCCCCAGCATTTT. It is translated as CASSIDINQPQHF.

In its sample, this clonotype was seen many times. The chain employs TRBV7-9 and TRBJ2-7; D is undetermined. V lost 4 bases and J lost 3, with 4 bases in between. Germline CDR1 reads SEHNR; CDR2 reads FQNEAQ (reference sequence). The CDR3 is 11 amino acids. This CDR3 is CASSSLYEQYF. DNA of the CDR3: TGTGCCAGCAGCTCCCTCTACGAGCAGTACTTC.

This clonotype has a count of ten or more. The CDR3 spells CAISEERGPSTDTQYF. The CDR3 DNA reads TGTGCCATCAGTGAAGAACGGGGGCCTAGCACAGATACGCAGTATTTT. V is TRBV10-3 and J is TRBJ2-3; D possibly matches TRBD1 or TRBD2 (6 bases each). This CDR3 is 16 amino acids long. The germline CDR1 and CDR2 sequences are ENHRY and SYGVKD. V was clipped by 3 bases and J by 0 bases, with 13 bases between them.

This clonotype appeared once. J is TRBJ1-2 and V is TRBV11-2, with D possibly TRBD1 on 6 matching bases. The V and J ends lost 5 bases and 3 bases respectively, with 22 bases between them. The CDR3 loop spans 17 amino acids. CDR1 is SGHAT, CDR2 FQNNGV, per germline. CDR3 residues: CASSRRRQDSVYYGYTF. In DNA, the CDR3 is TGTGCCAGCAGCCGAAGGCGTCAGGACAGCGTCTACTATGGCTACACCTTC.

The DNA for the CDR3 is TGTGCCAGCAGTTCTCGTTCGAACACCGGGGAGCTGTTTTTT. As protein: CASSSRSNTGELFF. This chain links TRBV6-6 with TRBJ2-2; D remains unclear. The CDR3 loop spans 14 amino acids. Germline V gene sequence: CDR1 MNHNY, CDR2 SVGAGI (reference sequence). V lost 4 bases, J lost 0 bases, and 6 bases lay in between.

This clonotype was observed a few times. The V and J genes are TRBV6-6 and TRBJ2-7; 8 bases are shared with TRBD2. CDR3 size: 14 residues. After removal of 2 bases from V and 3 bases from J, the junction contained 3 bases not matched to a gene. Per germline, CDR1 MNHNY and CDR2 SVGAGI (reference sequence). CDR3 in DNA: TGTGCCAGCAGTTACCGGGGGGGACGCTACGAGCAGTACTTC. Its translation: CASSYRGGRYEQYF.